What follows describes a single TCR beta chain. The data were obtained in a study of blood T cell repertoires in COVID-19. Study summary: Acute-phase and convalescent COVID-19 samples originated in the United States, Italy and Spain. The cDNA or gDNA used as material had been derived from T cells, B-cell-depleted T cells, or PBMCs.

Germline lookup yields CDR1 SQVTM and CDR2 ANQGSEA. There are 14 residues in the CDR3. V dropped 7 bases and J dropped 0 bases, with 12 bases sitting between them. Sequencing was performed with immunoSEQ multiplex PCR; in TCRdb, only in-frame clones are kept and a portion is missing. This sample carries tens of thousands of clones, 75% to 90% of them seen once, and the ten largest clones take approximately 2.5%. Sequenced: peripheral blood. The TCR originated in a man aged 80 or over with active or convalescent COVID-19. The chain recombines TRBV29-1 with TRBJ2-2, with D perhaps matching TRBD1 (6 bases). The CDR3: CSATGTTNTGELFF. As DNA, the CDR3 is TGCAGCGCGACCGGGACAACGAACACCGGGGAGCTGTTTTTT.